This entry lists 32 T cell receptor beta chains sequenced from one sample in a study of T cell repertoires in cytomegalovirus infection. TCRdb re-called the reads with MiXCR, one entry per CDR3 protein. The sample yields approximately 990,000 distinct CDR3 sequences, 30% to 40% seen once. No antigen is known for these receptors. Sample: cultured CD8+ T cells from PBMCs, taken from culture after CMV antigen stimulation. These receptors came from a human donor in good health (CMV status not recorded). Some clones in this sample may be carry-over from other donors' samples.

Concerning this clonotype: Since a much larger clone is just one base distant, this may be a read error. The chain uses TRBV7-2 and TRBJ2-5; 8 positions agree with TRBD2. CDR1 and CDR2 (germline): SGHTA, FQGNSA. The CDR3 covers 16 residues. CDR3 region: CANSYTSSGGKETQYF. The CDR3 nucleotides are TGTGCCAACAGCTACACGTCGTCGGGGGGGAAAGAGACCCAGTACTTC.

This clonotype has a handful of counts. The chain uses TRBV27 and TRBJ2-5; perhaps TRBD1 as D (6 bases). Germline V gene sequence: CDR1 MNHEY, CDR2 SMNVEV (reference sequence). V dropped 6 bases and J dropped 5 bases, with 16 bases sitting between them. The CDR3 covers 14 residues. The chain's CDR3 is CASRLRQGMETQYF. The CDR3 DNA is TGTGCCAGCAGACTGCGGCAGGGGATGGAGACCCAGTACTTC.

In this sample, this clonotype turned up a few times. The gene calls are TRBV20-1 and TRBJ1-3; D is uncertain. V lost 4 bases and J 4 bases, leaving 14 bases between the germline ends. This CDR3 is 14 amino acids long. CDR1 and CDR2 from the germline V gene are DFQATT and SNEGSKA (reference sequence). CDR3 in amino acids: CSATTSRQGNTIYF. CDR3 DNA: TGCAGTGCTACAACCTCTAGACAAGGAAACACCATATATTTT.

J is TRBJ1-2 and V is TRBV7-4, with TRBD1 identical over 10 bases. V lost 1 base, J lost 3 bases, and 8 bases stayed unmatched. In germline, CDR1 is SGHVT, CDR2 SQSDAQ. The CDR3 sequence is 17 residues long. CDR3 DNA sequence: TGTGCCAGCAGCTTAGTAATAGGGGACAGGGGAGACTATGGCTACACCTTC. Residues: CASSLVIGDRGDYGYTF.

The sample holds a few counts of this clonotype. The chain employs TRBV19 and TRBJ2-6; D gene unclear. The CDR3 sequence is 15 residues long. V lost 1 base and J 0 bases, leaving 4 bases between the germline ends. CDR1 is LNHDA and CDR2 is SQIVND in the germline V gene (reference sequence). CDR3 nucleotide sequence: TGTGCCAGTAGTATAGGGTCCTCTGGGGCCAACGTCCTGACTTTC. Amino acids: CASSIGSSGANVLTF.

This clonotype was found many times. The genes are TRBV7-6 and TRBJ1-2; unclear D gene. Per the germline V gene, CDR1 is SGHVS and CDR2 is FNYEAQ. V lost 5 bases, J lost 5 bases, and 27 bases lay in between. The CDR3 has 18 residues. CDR3 DNA: TGTGCCAGCAGCCCGGAGCCTCCGGGCGGCCGGGATTCGTATGGCTACACCTTC. Its protein product is CASSPEPPGGRDSYGYTF.

The rearrangement links TRBV13 to TRBJ1-6, with D possibly TRBD1 on 6 matching bases. Trimming took 0 bases from V and 7 from J, leaving 16 bases between them. The CDR3 runs 17 residues. From germline, CDR1 is PRHDT and CDR2 FYEKMQ (reference sequence). As DNA, the CDR3 is TGTGCCAGCAGCTTAGGGTACTTAGGGGGTCTGAATTCACCCCTCCACTTT. Protein product: CASSLGYLGGLNSPLHF.

For this clonotype: One end of the junction fails to match germline, which may point to a read error. This chain links TRBV27 with TRBJ2-3, with D perhaps matching TRBD2 (5 bases). Germline V gives CDR1 MNHEY, CDR2 SMNVEV (reference sequence). The CDR3 extends over 15 amino acids. DNA of the CDR3: TGTGCCAGCAGTTTAGAGGCGGCTAGCATAGATACGCAGTATTTT. This codes for CASSLEAASIDTQYF.

V usage is TRBV6-2 or TRBV6-3 and J usage is TRBJ1-5, with TRBD1 identical over 11 bases. CDR1 is MNHEY, CDR2 SVGEGT, per germline. The length of the CDR3 is 17 residues. V shed 3 bases, J shed 2 bases, and the junction held 6 bases outside the gene matches. The CDR3 here is CASSYWTGGGGNQPQHF. The CDR3, as DNA: TGTGCCAGCAGTTATTGGACAGGGGGCGGGGGCAATCAGCCCCAGCATTTT.

In this sample, this clonotype turned up many times. J is TRBJ1-2 and V is TRBV7-9, with TRBD1 as a possible D gene (6 bases). The V end was cut by 3 bases, the J end by 10 bases, with 18 bases between. The CDR3 has 14 residues. In germline, CDR1 is SEHNR, CDR2 FQNEAQ (reference sequence). The CDR3 sequence: CASSFQGNAMDYTF. In DNA form, the CDR3 reads TGTGCCAGCAGCTTCCAGGGGAATGCGATGGACTACACCTTC.

The V and J genes are TRBV4-1 and TRBJ2-5; D is uncertain. In germline, CDR1 is MGHRA, CDR2 YSYEKL. V was cut by 4 bases and J by 3 bases, with 12 bases left in between. This CDR3 region has 14 residues. The chain's CDR3 is CASSRYRVEETQYF. CDR3 bases: TGCGCCAGCAGCCGCTATAGGGTAGAAGAGACCCAGTACTTC.

This clonotype was counted a few times. The gene calls are TRBV6-6 and TRBJ1-4; D perhaps matches TRBD1 (6 bases). This CDR3 contains 15 residues. The V end was cut by 8 bases, the J end by 0 bases, with 13 bases between. The germline gives CDR1 MNHNY, CDR2 SVGAGI (reference sequence). CDR3 protein: CASVRGPSTNEKLFF. CDR3 sequence (DNA): TGTGCCAGCGTCAGGGGCCCGTCAACTAATGAAAAACTGTTTTTT.

The rearrangement uses TRBV6-2 or TRBV6-3 and TRBJ2-1; 9 nucleotides align to TRBD1. The CDR3 runs 15 residues. CDR1 and CDR2 (germline): MNHEY, SVGEGT. Unmatched junction bases numbered 7, after V lost 6 bases and J lost 4 bases. The chain's CDR3 is CASRAGTGNYNEQFF. DNA for the CDR3: TGTGCCAGCAGAGCCGGGACAGGGAATTACAATGAGCAGTTCTTC.

This clonotype has ten or more counts. The chain is built from TRBV7-6 and TRBJ2-2; 7 bases agree with TRBD2. CDR1 SGHVS and CDR2 FNYEAQ come from the germline V gene. V dropped 1 base and J dropped 5; count of bases not matched to a gene: 4. This CDR3 spans 15 amino acids. CDR3 DNA sequence: TGTGCCAGCAGCTTAGTCACGGGAGGAACCGGGGAGCTGTTTTTT. Protein product: CASSLVTGGTGELFF.

The chain links TRBV11-2 to TRBJ2-5; D uncertain. The germline V gene has CDR1 SGHAT and CDR2 FQNNGV. V lost 1 base and J lost 1, with 10 bases in between. The CDR3 has 15 amino acids. Written as DNA, the CDR3 is TGTGCCAGCAGCTTAGGCCTCACACCCCAAGAGACCCAGTACTTC. Translating gives CASSLGLTPQETQYF. Full variable domain (remainder filled in from reference TRBV11-2 and TRBJ2-5): EAGVAQSPRYKIIEKRQSVAFWCNPISGHATLYWYQQILGQGPKLLIQFQNNGVVDDSQLPKDRFSAERLKGVDSTLKIQPAKLEDSAVYLCASSLGLTPQETQYFGPGTRLLVL.

The chain employs TRBV27 and TRBJ2-1; D might be TRBD2 (6 bases). This CDR3 comprises 14 residues. Germline values: CDR1 MNHEY, CDR2 SMNVEV (reference sequence). V was trimmed by 8 bases and J by 7 bases, leaving 18 bases between them. CDR3: CASRRGGVGNEQFF. CDR3 sequence (DNA): TGTGCCAGCCGTCGGGGAGGAGTAGGGAATGAGCAGTTCTTC.

This clonotype appeared a few times. J is TRBJ1-6 and V is TRBV7-9; the match to TRBD1 covers 7 bases. Unmatched junction bases numbered 5, after V lost 4 bases and J lost 8 bases. This CDR3 has 14 amino acids. The germline CDR1 and CDR2 sequences are SEHNR and FQNEAQ (reference sequence). The CDR3 nucleotides are TGTGCCAGCAGCTCGACAGGGACGGATTCACCCCTCCACTTT. Its translation: CASSSTGTDSPLHF.

This clonotype appeared a few times. The chain links TRBV5-5 to TRBJ1-2, with 9 bases lining up with TRBD1. J lost 6 bases, V lost 0 bases, and 6 bases had no gene match. The germline V gene encodes CDR1 SGHKS and CDR2 YYEKEE (reference sequence). This CDR3 has 15 residues. CDR3 protein: CASSLAGTGRDGYTF. The CDR3 DNA reads TGTGCCAGCAGCTTGGCCGGGACAGGGAGAGATGGCTACACCTTC. Variable domain in full (rest from reference TRBV5-5 and TRBJ1-2): DAGVTQSPTHLIKTRGQQVTLRCSPISGHKSVSWYQQVLGQGPQFIFQYYEKEERGRGNFPDRFSARQFPNYSSELNVNALLLGDSALYLCASSLAGTGRDGYTFGSGTRLTVV.

This clonotype showed up just once. The rearrangement joins TRBV20-1 to TRBJ2-1; D may be TRBD2 (5 bases). The germline V and J ends were trimmed by 0 bases and 1 base, with 13 bases remaining between them. Germline lookup yields CDR1 DFQATT and CDR2 SNEGSKA (reference sequence). CDR3 length: 16 amino acids. DNA for the CDR3: TGCAGTGCTAGAGATGATGAGGGCCCGTCCTACAATGAGCAGTTCTTC. Its protein product is CSARDDEGPSYNEQFF.

This clonotype was picked up many times. The chain is built from TRBV4-1 and TRBJ2-1, with D perhaps TRBD1 (5 bases). V lost 4 bases and J lost 3, with 16 bases in between. The CDR3 loop spans 16 amino acids. Germline loops: CDR1 MGHRA, CDR2 YSYEKL. The CDR3 DNA reads TGCGCCAGCAGCCCCGAGGCAGGGTCCCTCTACAATGAGCAGTTCTTC. Translation: CASSPEAGSLYNEQFF.

The chain recombines TRBV7-9 with TRBJ2-1, with 14 bases that match TRBD2. The CDR3 length is 17 residues. Unmatched junction bases numbered 5, after V lost 4 bases and J lost 3 bases. From germline, CDR1 is SEHNR and CDR2 FQNEAQ (reference sequence). CDR3 DNA: TGTGCCAGCAGCTCACGGACTAGCGGGGGGTTCTACAATGAGCAGTTCTTC. Amino acid sequence: CASSSRTSGGFYNEQFF.

This clonotype came up a few times. The chain is built from TRBV13 and TRBJ2-1, with unresolved D. Germline V gives CDR1 PRHDT, CDR2 FYEKMQ (reference sequence). The CDR3 is 11 amino acids. V lost 3 bases and J 10 bases, leaving 7 bases between the germline ends. The CDR3 region has the DNA TGTGCCAGCAGCTTTCAGGACGAGCAGTTCTTC. Translated: CASSFQDEQFF.

In this sample, this clonotype turned up a few times. The chain recombines TRBV20-1 with TRBJ1-5, with D perhaps matching TRBD1 (5 bases). This CDR3 is built from 14 residues. V was clipped by 4 bases and J by 0 bases, with 10 bases between them. Per the germline V gene, CDR1 is DFQATT and CDR2 is SNEGSKA (reference sequence). The chain's CDR3 is CSAKTGYSNQPQHF. CDR3 nucleotide sequence: TGCAGTGCTAAAACAGGCTATAGCAATCAGCCCCAGCATTTT.

This clonotype was recorded many times. The V gene is TRBV6-2 or TRBV6-3, the J gene TRBJ2-3; D perhaps matches TRBD2 (6 bases). Per germline, CDR1 MNHEY and CDR2 SVGEGT. The V end was cut by 6 bases, the J end by 4 bases, with 23 bases between. This CDR3 has 17 amino acids. CDR3 protein: CASSNTGETRRPDTQYF. The CDR3 DNA sequence: TGTGCCAGCAGCAACACCGGCGAGACTAGAAGGCCAGATACGCAGTATTTT.

This clonotype was seen many times. The chain recombines TRBV4-3 with TRBJ2-1; maybe TRBD2 (6 bases). This CDR3 has 15 amino acids. Germline V gene lookup returns CDR1 LGHNA and CDR2 YSLEER. Trimming removed 3 bases from V and 3 bases from J, with 12 bases in between. DNA of the CDR3: TGCGCCAGCAGCCAGGGCGGGGCAATCTACAATGAGCAGTTCTTC. Protein product: CASSQGGAIYNEQFF.

CDR3 sequence reads: CANRLYGYTF. The CDR3 DNA follows: TGTGCCAACAGGCTTTATGGCTACACCTTC. The chain employs TRBV12-3 or TRBV12-4 and TRBJ1-2; tentative D call: TRBD1 (5 bases). This CDR3 contains 10 residues. Trimming cost V 10 bases and J 5 bases, with 8 bases left between them.

The rearrangement uses TRBV10-3 and TRBJ2-7, with TRBD2 as a possible D gene (6 bases). Trimming shortened V by 6 bases and J by 6 bases, and 15 bases separated the two germline ends. Per germline, CDR1 ENHRY and CDR2 SYGVKD. This CDR3 comprises 13 residues. CDR3: CAIRTAPGGEQYF. For the CDR3, the DNA is TGTGCCATCAGGACCGCTCCCGGGGGCGAGCAGTACTTC.

This clonotype was seen only a few times. This chain joins TRBV25-1 and TRBJ1-5, with D possibly matching TRBD1 (6 bases). The CDR3 is made up of 18 amino acids. Germline V gene data show CDR1 as MGHDK and CDR2 as SYGVNS. V lost 6 bases and J lost 5, with 26 bases in between. The CDR3 is CASRKRGAPVMGYQPQHF. The CDR3 coding sequence is TGTGCCAGCAGGAAGAGGGGGGCGCCTGTTATGGGGTATCAGCCCCAGCATTTT.

This clonotype was detected ten times or more. The CDR3 reads CASSNPGGLSYNEQFF. DNA of the CDR3: TGTGCCAGCAGCAATCCGGGGGGTCTGTCCTACAATGAGCAGTTCTTC. The rearrangement joins TRBV12-3 or TRBV12-4 to TRBJ2-1; TRBD2 agrees at 7 bases. V lost 6 bases to trimming and J lost 1 base; unmatched junction nucleotides: 9. The CDR3 loop spans 16 amino acids.

The sample holds a few counts of this clonotype. V usage is TRBV27 and J usage is TRBJ1-6, with D possibly matching TRBD1 (6 bases). Germline V gives CDR1 MNHEY, CDR2 SMNVEV (reference sequence). The CDR3 is 17 amino acids. The V and J ends lost 3 bases and 4 bases respectively, with 16 bases between them. The CDR3 protein is CASSFGGGAGYNSPLHF. The CDR3 DNA reads as TGTGCCAGCAGTTTCGGGGGGGGGGCTGGATATAATTCACCCCTCCACTTT.

Many counts were recorded for this clonotype. CDR3 in amino acids: CASSPPGGLLDEKLFF. For the CDR3, the DNA is TGTGCCAGCAGCCCACCAGGTGGGCTTTTGGATGAAAAACTGTTTTTT. J is TRBJ1-4 and V is TRBV7-2; D not resolved. Germline CDR1 is SGHTA and CDR2 is FQGNSA. Trimming stripped 5 bases from V and 6 bases from J, with 19 bases between. CDR3 length equals 16 residues. The full variable domain, in which reference TRBV7-2 and TRBJ1-4 provide the parts outside the CDR3, is GAGVSQSPSNKVTEKGKDVELRCDPISGHTALYWYRQSLGQGLEFLIYFQGNSAPDKSGLPSDRFSAERTGGSVSTLTIQRTQQEDSAVYLCASSPPGGLLDEKLFFGSGTQLSVL.

This chain connects TRBV3-1 to TRBJ2-2; D tentatively reads TRBD1 or TRBD2 (6 bases each). V was cut by 0 bases and J by 7 bases, with 15 bases left in between. Germline assignment: CDR1 LGHDT and CDR2 YNNKEL (reference sequence). The CDR3 has 16 amino acids. The CDR3 is CASSQEPGATGGELFF. In DNA, the CDR3 is TGTGCCAGCAGCCAAGAGCCGGGGGCAACTGGCGGGGAGCTGTTTTTT.